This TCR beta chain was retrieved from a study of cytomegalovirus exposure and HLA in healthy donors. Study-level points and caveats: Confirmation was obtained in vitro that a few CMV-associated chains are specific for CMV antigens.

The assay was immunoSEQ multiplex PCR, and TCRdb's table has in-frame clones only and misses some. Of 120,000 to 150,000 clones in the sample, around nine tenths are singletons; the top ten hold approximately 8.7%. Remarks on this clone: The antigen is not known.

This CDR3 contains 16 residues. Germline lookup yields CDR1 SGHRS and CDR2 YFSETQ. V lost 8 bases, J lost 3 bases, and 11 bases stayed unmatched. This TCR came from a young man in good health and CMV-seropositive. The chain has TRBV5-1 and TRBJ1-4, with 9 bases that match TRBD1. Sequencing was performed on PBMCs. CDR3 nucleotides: TGCGCCAGACCAGAGGGACAGGGAAGCCCTAATGAAAAACTGTTTTTT. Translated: CARPEGQGSPNEKLFF.